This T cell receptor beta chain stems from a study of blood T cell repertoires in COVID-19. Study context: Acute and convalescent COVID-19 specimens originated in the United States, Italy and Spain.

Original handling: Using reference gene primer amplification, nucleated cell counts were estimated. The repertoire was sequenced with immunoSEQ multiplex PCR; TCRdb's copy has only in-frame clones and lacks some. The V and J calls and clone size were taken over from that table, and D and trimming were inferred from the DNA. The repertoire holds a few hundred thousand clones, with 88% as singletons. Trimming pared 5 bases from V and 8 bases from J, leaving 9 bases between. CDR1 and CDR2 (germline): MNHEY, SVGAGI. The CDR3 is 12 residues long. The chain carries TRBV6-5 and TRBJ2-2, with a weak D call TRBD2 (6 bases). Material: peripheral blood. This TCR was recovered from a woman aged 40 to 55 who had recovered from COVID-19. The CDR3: CASSHGLGELFF. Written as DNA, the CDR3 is TGTGCCAGCAGTCACGGACTAGGGGAGCTGTTTTTT.